Listed below are T cell receptor beta chains from one sample, sequenced in a study of blood T cell repertoires in COVID-19. The method was immunoSEQ multiplex PCR; TCRdb's version includes in-frame clones alone and lacks a portion of them. The sample consists of about 300,000 clones, approximately 89% of them appearing once. The material sequenced was peripheral blood. Source of these receptors: a woman between 25 and 40 years old with COVID-19, enrolled during active disease. CDR3s include the opening cysteine and the closing phenylalanine or tryptophan. The order of the fields is J gene, V gene, clone size, D gene, CDR3 protein, CDR3 DNA. The D gene is left open where the match is weak. Part of the rows lack a size; the others show once, few, many or a class for expanded clones.

j_call: TRBJ1-6; v_call: TRBV20-1; clone_size: -; d_call: -; cdr3_aa: CSASEQPNSPLHF; cdr3_nt: TGCAGTGCTAGTGAACAGCCGAATTCACCCCTCCACTTT
j_call: TRBJ1-1; v_call: TRBV4-1; clone_size: many; d_call: -; cdr3_aa: CASSPRPLRLNTEAFF; cdr3_nt: TGCGCCAGCAGCCCCCGGCCCCTGAGGCTAAACACTGAAGCTTTCTTT
j_call: TRBJ1-2; v_call: TRBV10-3; clone_size: -; d_call: TRBD1; cdr3_aa: CAISETWTQGDGYTF; cdr3_nt: TGTGCCATCAGTGAGACCTGGACACAGGGGGATGGCTACACCTTC
j_call: TRBJ1-5; v_call: TRBV7-9; clone_size: -; d_call: TRBD1; cdr3_aa: CASSLTGGNQPQHF; cdr3_nt: TGTGCCAGCAGCCTGACAGGGGGCAATCAGCCCCAGCATTTT
j_call: TRBJ1-2; v_call: TRBV10-3; clone_size: few; d_call: -; cdr3_aa: CAISESGRADAGYTF; cdr3_nt: TGTGCCATCAGTGAGTCGGGCAGGGCGGACGCTGGCTACACCTTC
j_call: TRBJ1-2; v_call: TRBV9; clone_size: -; d_call: TRBD1; cdr3_aa: CASSESTGNYGYTF; cdr3_nt: TGTGCCAGCAGCGAGTCGACAGGGAACTATGGCTACACCTTC
j_call: TRBJ1-1; v_call: TRBV11-3; clone_size: -; d_call: -; cdr3_aa: CASSPGGSGTEAFF; cdr3_nt: TGTGCCAGCAGCCCGGGGGGTTCGGGCACTGAAGCTTTCTTT
j_call: TRBJ1-2; v_call: TRBV4-3; clone_size: once; d_call: TRBD1; cdr3_aa: CASSARQGPNYGYTF; cdr3_nt: TGCGCCAGCTCGGCCCGACAGGGCCCTAACTATGGCTACACCTTC
j_call: TRBJ2-1; v_call: TRBV7-2; clone_size: -; d_call: -; cdr3_aa: CASSLQNDRKRYEQFF; cdr3_nt: TGTGCCAGCAGCCTACAAAACGACAGGAAAAGGTATGAGCAGTTCTTC
j_call: TRBJ2-7; v_call: TRBV7-2; clone_size: few; d_call: -; cdr3_aa: CASSSLGASYEQYF; cdr3_nt: TGTGCCAGCAGCTCGCTAGGGGCCTCCTACGAGCAGTACTTC
j_call: TRBJ1-1; v_call: TRBV6-5; clone_size: few; d_call: -; cdr3_aa: CASSQLYRGNTEAFF; cdr3_nt: TGTGCCAGCAGTCAACTCTATAGGGGGAACACTGAAGCTTTCTTT
j_call: TRBJ2-2; v_call: TRBV7-9; clone_size: -; d_call: TRBD2; cdr3_aa: CASSQSGGHTGELFF; cdr3_nt: TGTGCCAGCAGCCAAAGCGGGGGGCACACCGGGGAGCTGTTTTTT
j_call: TRBJ2-2; v_call: TRBV24-1; clone_size: -; d_call: TRBD1; cdr3_aa: CATSSKTGGTGELFF; cdr3_nt: TGTGCCACCAGTAGTAAAACAGGGGGAACCGGGGAGCTGTTTTTT
j_call: TRBJ2-4; v_call: TRBV2; clone_size: -; d_call: -; cdr3_aa: CASSDAPRVDIQYF; cdr3_nt: TGTGCCAGCAGTGACGCGCCAAGAGTGGACATTCAGTACTTC
j_call: TRBJ2-7; v_call: TRBV6-5; clone_size: -; d_call: -; cdr3_aa: CASRGALGAYEQYF; cdr3_nt: TGTGCCAGCAGAGGGGCTTTAGGGGCGTACGAGCAGTACTTC
j_call: TRBJ2-3; v_call: TRBV3-1/TRBV3-2; clone_size: once; d_call: TRBD2; cdr3_aa: CASSQGGTRGPTQYF; cdr3_nt: TGTGCCAGCAGCCAAGGAGGGACTAGAGGCCCGACGCAGTATTTT